This T cell receptor beta chain was sequenced during a study of T cells in Graves' hyperthyroidism and ophthalmopathy. The study, taken as a whole, reports: In validation, the model predicted ophthalmopathy. These predictions came a median about 6.2 months before onset.

Amplification targeted TCR beta CDR3 regions from RNA transcripts. HTBI primers were used for first-round RT-PCR of the TCR CDR3. TCRdb re-analysed the multiplex PCR reads in MiXCR, keeping a single row per CDR3 protein. The repertoire holds approximately 350,000 distinct CDR3 sequences, with around 15% as singletons. This clonotype has at least ten counts. Its antigen is not known. The germline V and J ends were trimmed by 3 bases and 0 bases, with 10 bases remaining between them. This CDR3 spans 14 amino acids. Germline CDR1 SGDLS, CDR2 YYNGEE. The chain recombines TRBV9 with TRBJ2-7, with a possible D match to TRBD2 (6 bases). The receptor's source is a woman aged 60-75 years with Graves' ophthalmopathy. The source material was blood. The CDR3 DNA is TGTGCCAGCAGCGGAGGGGACTTCTCCTACGAGCAGTACTTC. Protein product: CASSGGDFSYEQYF.